This section outlines one T cell receptor (beta chain) sequence together with its context. Its binding antigen is unknown. There are no base qualities to consult, and no much larger clone falls within one base. These data originate in a study of PD-1 blockade in classical Hodgkin lymphoma (dated by TCRdb to the early 2020s). Some background on the complete study: Nivolumab dosing was 3 mg/kg intravenously every 2 weeks, continuing until either disease progression or unacceptable toxicity. To define a peripheral blood immune signature of response to PD-1 blockade in classical Hodgkin lymphoma, the study combined TCR beta sequencing with CyTOF. Study-level results and caveats: Lower diversity was seen in patients whose nivolumab began less than 1 year after ASCT, and these patients were left out of later analyses so that immune reconstitution would not confound the results. Newly diagnosed patients were reported to have lower baseline TCR diversity than healthy donors, and relapsed/refractory patients were reported to have lower baseline TCR diversity still. Trial patients achieving complete response had baseline diversity similar to newly diagnosed patients, whereas partial responders and progressors had significantly lower diversity. A significant rise by C4D1 was seen in CD4+ but not CD8+ TCR diversity (p=0.0027 vs p=0.16), with the rise being most apparent in complete responders (p=0.02). The study was limited to a single clinical trial cohort, and causes of repertoire differences, possibly disease activity or prior therapy, remained undefined.

The Qiagen DNeasy kit was used to extract genomic DNA from unsorted PBMCs and from the negatively selected CD4+ and CD8+ fractions. TCR beta CDR3 regions were subjected to amplification by immunoSEQ multiplex PCR with primers that anneal to V and J segments. A synthetic immune receptor repertoire was used to minimize amplification bias, and any residual bias was removed computationally once sequencing was done. The original methods were these. Repertoire diversity was quantified as the Shannon entropy index using custom Python scripts. The unsorted, CD4+ and CD8+ repertoires were each analyzed separately, with the exception of combined analyses, where CD4+ and CD8+ sequences were merged in silico. Clonal expansion was defined as a frequency increase of at least 2-fold after treatment compared with C1D1, and clones undetected at baseline were assigned a pseudocount of 0.5. Clones with 0 or 1 copy at C1D1 were classified as singleton clones, and clones with 2 or more copies were classified as non-singleton clones. Clones expanded in unsorted samples were labelled as CD4+, CD8+ or unknown by matching protein sequences in sorted samples from the same patient. Wilcoxon tests were applied to paired samples to test diversity changes from C1D1 to C4D1. The immuneACCESS repertoire file appears here via TCRdb, limited to in-frame rearrangements. These files lack a portion of the clones; in checked studies, under half of the deficit traces to unresolved V genes, and the cause of the others is not known. The DNA gave D and trimming, while V, J and clone size come from that table. This sample is represented by roughly 15,000 clones; around 80% of them were singletons. The biggest ten clones account for 1.5% to 2% of the sample.

V is reduced by 7 bases and J by 0 bases, leaving a spacing of 8 bases between them. The germline V gene provides CDR1 SGHRS and CDR2 YFSETQ. From the cysteine up to the phenylalanine, the CDR3 has a length of 13 residues. Just the 39-base CDR3 DNA is kept, in frame starting at base 1. The time point label here, explained by the study, means: cycle 4 day 1 (C4D1), after more than 5 weeks of nivolumab. Every trial patient had relapsed following autologous stem cell transplantation, and prior brentuximab vedotin exposure was what differed among cohorts A, B and C. Magnetic negative selection with a Miltenyi CD4+ T cell isolation kit was used to purify CD4+ T cells from thawed PBMCs. The trial cohort included roughly 60 patients with relapsed/refractory classical Hodgkin lymphoma, and each patient had a best overall response of complete response, partial response or progressive disease. Trial patients were treated with single-agent nivolumab in the multi-cohort phase II CheckMate 205 trial. An independent review committee assessed best overall response by applying the 2007 International Working Group response criteria. Trial PBMCs were collected just before the start of nivolumab (C1D1) and during therapy at cycle 2 day 1 and cycle 4 day 1. Peripheral blood was collected in 8 mL Vacutainer Cell Preparation Tubes, from which PBMCs were isolated by centrifugation and then cryopreserved. Purified CD4+ and CD8+ fractions were prepared only for cases with an additional available PBMC sample. Magnetically labelled cells were removed on LS columns in a quadroMACS separator, and the flow-through was collected as the purified fraction.

The specimen was CD4+ T cells from blood, collected before the fourth cycle of nivolumab. The sequence links TRBV5-1 to TRBJ2-1; the D gene remains uncertain. The origin of this receptor is a human donor with classical Hodgkin lymphoma. CDR3 region: CASCPTSYNEQFF. Read as DNA, the sequence is TGCGCCAGCTGTCCCACCTCCTACAATGAGCAGTTCTTC.